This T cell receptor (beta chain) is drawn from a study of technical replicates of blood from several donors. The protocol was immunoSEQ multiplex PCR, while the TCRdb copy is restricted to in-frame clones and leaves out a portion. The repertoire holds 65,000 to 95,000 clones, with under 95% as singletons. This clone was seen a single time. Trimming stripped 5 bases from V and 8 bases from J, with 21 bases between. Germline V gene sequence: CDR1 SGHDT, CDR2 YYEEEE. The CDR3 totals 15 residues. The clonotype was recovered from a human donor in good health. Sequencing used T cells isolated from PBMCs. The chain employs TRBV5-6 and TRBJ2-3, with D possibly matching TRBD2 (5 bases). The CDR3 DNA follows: TGTGCCAGCAGGGGAGCGGCCGACCCCGCGATTACGCAGTATTTT. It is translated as CASRGAADPAITQYF.